The rows below give T cell receptor beta chains drawn from one sample of a study of blood T cell repertoires in COVID-19. Produced via immunoSEQ multiplex PCR; TCRdb's table is partial and in-frame only. Found here are roughly 140,000 clones, just under 85% of them singletons; the top ten hold approximately 2.7%. The sequenced sample consisted of peripheral blood. The receptor source for this set is a woman in her thirties or forties with active or convalescent COVID-19. CDR3s include the opening cysteine and the closing phenylalanine or tryptophan. Fields, in order: V gene, clone size, D gene, J gene, CDR3 protein, CDR3 DNA. D genes are given only for firm matches. Size is stated for part of the rows, as once, few or many counts, or as a class when the clone is expanded.

TRBV28	.	.	TRBJ1-2	CASSLGEPAFYGYTF	TGTGCCAGCAGTTTAGGGGAGCCCGCTTTCTATGGCTACACCTTC
TRBV4-3	few	TRBD1	TRBJ2-5	CASSQDLWQGVRETQYF	TGCGCCAGCAGCCAAGATCTGTGGCAGGGGGTAAGAGAAACCCAGTACTTC
TRBV6-6	.	TRBD2	TRBJ2-7	CASQLGEGEQYF	TGTGCCAGCCAGTTGGGGGAGGGCGAGCAGTACTTC
TRBV7-2	.	.	TRBJ2-7	CASSLHFGGRLGEQYF	TGTGCCAGCAGCCTACATTTCGGGGGGCGTCTGGGCGAGCAGTACTTC
TRBV11-2	.	.	TRBJ1-3	CASSPQPGISGNTIYF	TGTGCCAGCAGCCCCCAACCGGGGATATCTGGAAACACCATATATTTT
TRBV28	.	.	TRBJ1-5	CASSSGRVFNQPQHF	TGTGCCAGCAGTTCCGGCCGGGTATTCAATCAGCCCCAGCATTTT
TRBV19	few	.	TRBJ1-3	CASRRESGNTIYF	TGTGCCAGTAGGAGGGAATCTGGAAACACCATATATTTT
TRBV7-8	.	.	TRBJ2-2	CASSLGGGSTGELFF	TGTGCCAGCAGCTTGGGGGGAGGTAGCACCGGGGAGCTGTTTTTT
TRBV6-6	.	TRBD1	TRBJ1-4	CASSYSGTGREKLFF	TGTGCCAGCAGTTACTCCGGGACAGGGAGGGAAAAACTGTTTTTT
TRBV28	.	TRBD2	TRBJ2-7	CASSFSAGTSGYEQYF	TGTGCCAGCAGTTTCTCTGCCGGGACTAGCGGCTACGAGCAGTACTTC
TRBV4-1	.	.	TRBJ2-3	CASSRELDKLGYF	TGCGCCAGCAGCCGGGAATTGGACAAACTGGGGTATTTT
TRBV5-6	.	TRBD1	TRBJ1-1	CASSLAGQGAIFF	TGTGCCAGCAGCTTGGCAGGACAGGGGGCAATTTTCTTT
TRBV24-1	.	TRBD1	TRBJ2-3	CATSDPSTGGRDTQYF	TGTGCCACCAGTGACCCCTCGACAGGGGGAAGAGATACGCAGTATTTT
TRBV6-2/TRBV6-3	.	TRBD1	TRBJ1-2	CASSYTGGADGYTF	TGTGCCAGCAGTTACACAGGGGGCGCGGATGGCTACACCTTC
TRBV10-2	.	TRBD1	TRBJ1-4	CASSPVPQTTGVREKLFF	TGCGCCAGCAGTCCCGTCCCTCAGACGACAGGGGTGCGGGAAAAACTGTTTTTT
TRBV30	few	.	TRBJ2-7	CAWGRHPYEQYF	TGTGCCTGGGGGAGACATCCCTACGAGCAGTACTTC
TRBV4-1	.	.	TRBJ2-5	CASSQGRAQETQYF	TGCGCCAGCAGCCAAGGGCGGGCCCAAGAGACCCAGTACTTC